This entry is about one T cell receptor (beta chain). These data are taken from a study of T cells in narcolepsy. TCRdb's table, derived via immunoSEQ multiplex PCR, lists solely in-frame clones and lacks some. The sample holds 15,000 to 20,000 clones, roughly two thirds seen once. The V end lost 5 bases, the J end lost 0 bases, and 10 bases lay between the germline ends. The germline gives CDR1 MDHEN, CDR2 SYDVKM. The CDR3 has 15 residues. The receptor was isolated from a human donor with narcolepsy. J is TRBJ2-2 and V is TRBV28; no firm D call. Input material: CD45RA- memory CD8+ T cells from PBMCs. DNA of the CDR3: TGTGCCAGCAGTGGCCTCACATCGAACACCGGGGAGCTGTTTTTT. This gives the protein CASSGLTSNTGELFF.